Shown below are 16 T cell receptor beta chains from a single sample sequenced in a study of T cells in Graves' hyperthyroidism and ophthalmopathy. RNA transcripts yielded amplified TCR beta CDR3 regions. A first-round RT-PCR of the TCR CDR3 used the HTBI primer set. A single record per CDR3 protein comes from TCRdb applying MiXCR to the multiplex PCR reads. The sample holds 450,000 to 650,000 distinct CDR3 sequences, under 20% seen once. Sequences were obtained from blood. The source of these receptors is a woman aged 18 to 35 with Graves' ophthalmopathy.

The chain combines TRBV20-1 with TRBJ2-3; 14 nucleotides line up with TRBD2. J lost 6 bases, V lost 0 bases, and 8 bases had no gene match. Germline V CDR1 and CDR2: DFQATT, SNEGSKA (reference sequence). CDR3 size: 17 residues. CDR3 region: CSARDWTSGRSLDTQYF. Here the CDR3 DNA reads TGCAGTGCTAGAGATTGGACTAGCGGGAGGAGCTTGGATACGCAGTATTTT.

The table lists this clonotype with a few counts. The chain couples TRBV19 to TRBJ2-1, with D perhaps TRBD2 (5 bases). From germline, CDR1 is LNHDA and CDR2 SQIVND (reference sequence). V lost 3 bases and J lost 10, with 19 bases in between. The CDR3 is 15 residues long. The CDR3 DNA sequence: TGTGCCAGTAGTATCGGGCTGGCGGGTGGAGCAGAGCAGTTCTTC. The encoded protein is CASSIGLAGGAEQFF.

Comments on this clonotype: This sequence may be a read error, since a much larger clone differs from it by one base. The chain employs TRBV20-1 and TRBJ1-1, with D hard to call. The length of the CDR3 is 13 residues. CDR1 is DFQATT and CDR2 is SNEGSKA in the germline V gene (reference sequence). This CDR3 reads CGSWGDGNTEAFF. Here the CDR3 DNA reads TGCGGCTCATGGGGTGATGGGAACACTGAAGCTTTCTTT.

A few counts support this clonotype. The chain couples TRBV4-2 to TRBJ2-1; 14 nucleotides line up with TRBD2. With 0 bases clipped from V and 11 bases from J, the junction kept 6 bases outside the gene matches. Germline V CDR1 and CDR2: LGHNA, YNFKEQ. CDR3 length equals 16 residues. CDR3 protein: CASSQEVGLAGGKQFF. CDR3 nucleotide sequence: TGTGCCAGCAGCCAAGAAGTAGGACTAGCGGGAGGCAAGCAGTTCTTC.

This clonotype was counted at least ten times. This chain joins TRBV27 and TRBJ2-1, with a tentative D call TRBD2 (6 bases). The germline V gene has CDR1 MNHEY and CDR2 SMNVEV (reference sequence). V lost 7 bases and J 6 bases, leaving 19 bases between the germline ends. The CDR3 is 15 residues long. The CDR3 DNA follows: TGTGCCAGCACCCTCCGGGACTCCGGGGCCAATGAGCAGTTCTTC. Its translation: CASTLRDSGANEQFF.

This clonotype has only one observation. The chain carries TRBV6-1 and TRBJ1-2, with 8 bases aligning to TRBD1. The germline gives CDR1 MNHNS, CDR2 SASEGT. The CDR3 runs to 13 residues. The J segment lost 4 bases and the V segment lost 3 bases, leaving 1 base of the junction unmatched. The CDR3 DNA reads TGTGCCAGCAGTGAGACAGGGGTCTATGGCTACACCTTC. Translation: CASSETGVYGYTF.

This CDR3 is CSAALRTSGRGEQFF. For the CDR3, the DNA is TGCAGTGCCGCCCTTAGGACTAGCGGGAGGGGTGAGCAGTTCTTC. The rearrangement uses TRBV20-1 and TRBJ2-1; TRBD2 agrees at 15 bases. CDR3 size: 15 residues. Trimming cost V 6 bases and J 9 bases; bases outside gene matches: 9. Germline V gene lookup returns CDR1 DFQATT and CDR2 SNEGSKA (reference sequence).

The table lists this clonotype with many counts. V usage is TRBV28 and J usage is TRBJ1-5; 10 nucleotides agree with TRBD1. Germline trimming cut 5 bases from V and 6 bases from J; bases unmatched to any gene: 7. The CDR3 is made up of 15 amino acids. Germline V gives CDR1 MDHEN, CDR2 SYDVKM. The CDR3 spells CASSNSDRGSQPQHF. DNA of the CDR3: TGTGCCAGCAGTAACTCGGACAGGGGGAGTCAGCCCCAGCATTTT.

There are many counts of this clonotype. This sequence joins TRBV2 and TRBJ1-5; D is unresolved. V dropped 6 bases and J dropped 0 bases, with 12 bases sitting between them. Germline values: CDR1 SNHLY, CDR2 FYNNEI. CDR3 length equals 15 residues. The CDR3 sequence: CASRAVVDSNQPQHF. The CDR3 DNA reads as TGTGCCAGCAGGGCGGTAGTCGATAGCAATCAGCCCCAGCATTTT.

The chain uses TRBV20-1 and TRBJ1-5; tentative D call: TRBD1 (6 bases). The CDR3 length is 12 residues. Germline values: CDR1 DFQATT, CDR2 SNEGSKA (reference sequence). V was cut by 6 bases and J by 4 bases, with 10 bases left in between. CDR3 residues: CSATGQNQPQHF. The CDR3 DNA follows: TGCAGTGCCACAGGGCAAAATCAGCCCCAGCATTTT.

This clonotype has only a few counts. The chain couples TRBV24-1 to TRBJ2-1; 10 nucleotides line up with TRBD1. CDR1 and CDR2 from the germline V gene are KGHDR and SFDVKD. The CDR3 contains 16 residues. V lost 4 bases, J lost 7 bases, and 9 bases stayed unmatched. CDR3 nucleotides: TGTGCCACCAGTGACATGCCGGGACAGGGGAAGAATGAGCAGTTCTTC. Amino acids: CATSDMPGQGKNEQFF.

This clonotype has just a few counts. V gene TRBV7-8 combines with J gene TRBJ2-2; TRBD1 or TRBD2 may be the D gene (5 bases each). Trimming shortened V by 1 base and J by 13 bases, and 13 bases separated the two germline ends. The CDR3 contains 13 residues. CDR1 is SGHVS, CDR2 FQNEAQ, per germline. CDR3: CASSLDTGAALFF. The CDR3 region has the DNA TGTGCCAGCAGCTTAGACACCGGGGCTGCGCTGTTTTTT.

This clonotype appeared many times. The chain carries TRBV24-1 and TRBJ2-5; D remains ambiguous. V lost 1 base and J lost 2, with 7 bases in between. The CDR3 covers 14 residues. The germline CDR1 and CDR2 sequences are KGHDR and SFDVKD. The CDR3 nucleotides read TGTGCCACCAGTGATTTAGGGAAACAAGAGACCCAGTACTTC. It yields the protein CATSDLGKQETQYF.

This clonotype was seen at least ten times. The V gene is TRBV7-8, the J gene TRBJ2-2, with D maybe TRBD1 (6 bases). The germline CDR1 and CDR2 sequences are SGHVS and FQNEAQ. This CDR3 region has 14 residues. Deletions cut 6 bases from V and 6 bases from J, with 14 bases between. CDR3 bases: TGTGCCAGCAGAAACTTACAGGGCGCCGGGGAGCTGTTTTTT. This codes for CASRNLQGAGELFF.

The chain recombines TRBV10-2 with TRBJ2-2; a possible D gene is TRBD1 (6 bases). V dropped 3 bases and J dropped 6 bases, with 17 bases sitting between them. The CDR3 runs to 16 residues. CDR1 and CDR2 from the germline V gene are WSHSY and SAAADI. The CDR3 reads CASSETSGVGPGELFF. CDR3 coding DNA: TGCGCCAGCAGTGAAACGTCAGGGGTCGGGCCCGGGGAGCTGTTTTTT.

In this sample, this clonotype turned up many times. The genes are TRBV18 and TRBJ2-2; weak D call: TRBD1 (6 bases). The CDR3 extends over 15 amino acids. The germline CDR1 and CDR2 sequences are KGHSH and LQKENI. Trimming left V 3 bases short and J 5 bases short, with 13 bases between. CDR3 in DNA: TGTGCCAGCTCACCTCAACAGGGTTCAACCGGGGAGCTGTTTTTT. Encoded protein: CASSPQQGSTGELFF.